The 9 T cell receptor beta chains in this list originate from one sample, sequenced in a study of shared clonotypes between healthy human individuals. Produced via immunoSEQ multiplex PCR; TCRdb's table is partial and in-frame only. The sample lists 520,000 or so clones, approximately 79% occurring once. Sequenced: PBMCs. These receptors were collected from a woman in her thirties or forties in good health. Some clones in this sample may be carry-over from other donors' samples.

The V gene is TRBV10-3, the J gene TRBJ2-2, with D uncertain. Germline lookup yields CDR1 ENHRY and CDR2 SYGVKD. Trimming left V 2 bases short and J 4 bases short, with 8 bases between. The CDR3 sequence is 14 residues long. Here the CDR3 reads CAISEGVATGELFF. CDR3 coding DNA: TGTGCCATCAGTGAGGGGGTGGCCACCGGGGAGCTGTTTTTT.

The CDR3 is CASSPGTGSHTDTQYF. CDR3 coding DNA: TGTGCCAGCAGCCCAGGGACAGGGTCACACACAGATACGCAGTATTTT. The J gene is TRBJ2-3, the V gene TRBV11-3; 9 bases are shared with TRBD1. The CDR3 runs 16 residues. V trimming: 5 bases; J trimming: 2 bases; junction bases outside the gene matches: 8. The germline V gene has CDR1 SGHNT and CDR2 YENEEA.

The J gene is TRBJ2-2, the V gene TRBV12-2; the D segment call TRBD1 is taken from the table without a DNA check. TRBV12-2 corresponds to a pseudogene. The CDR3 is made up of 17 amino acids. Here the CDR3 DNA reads TGTGCAAGTCGCTTAGCCCGGGACAGGGTTCACACCGGGGAGCTGTTTTTT. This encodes CASRLARDRVHTGELFF.

The CDR3 DNA reads TGTGCCAGAAGCTTGACTCCCGGGACAGGGTGTTCTCAGCCCCAGCATTTT. Its protein product is CARSLTPGTGCSQPQHF. The genes are TRBV5-3 and TRBJ1-5; 9 bases align to TRBD1. TRBV5-3 is noted as an ORF with a role that remains uncertain. This CDR3 is built from 17 residues. Trimming removed 1 base from V and 6 bases from J; junction bases left unmatched: 11.

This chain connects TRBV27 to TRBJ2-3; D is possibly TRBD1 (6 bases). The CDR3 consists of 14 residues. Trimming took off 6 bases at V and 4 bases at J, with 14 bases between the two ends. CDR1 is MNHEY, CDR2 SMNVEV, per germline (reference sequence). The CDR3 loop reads CASRPGTSPDTQYF. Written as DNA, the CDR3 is TGTGCCAGCAGGCCCGGGACATCCCCAGATACGCAGTATTTT.

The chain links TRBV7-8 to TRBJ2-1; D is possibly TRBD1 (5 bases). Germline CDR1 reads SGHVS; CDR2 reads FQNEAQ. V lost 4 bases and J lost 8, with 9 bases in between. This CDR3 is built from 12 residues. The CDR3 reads CASSSRVHEQFF. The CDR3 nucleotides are TGTGCCAGCAGCTCCAGGGTCCATGAGCAGTTCTTC.

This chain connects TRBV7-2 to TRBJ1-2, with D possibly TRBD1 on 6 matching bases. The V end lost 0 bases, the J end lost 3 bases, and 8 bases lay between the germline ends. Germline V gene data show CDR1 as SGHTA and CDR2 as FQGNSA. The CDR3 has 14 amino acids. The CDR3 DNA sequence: TGTGCCAGCAGCTTAGCACAGGGCCACTATGGCTACACCTTC. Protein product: CASSLAQGHYGYTF.

CDR3 amino acids: CASSQDRGSAYLQNIQYF. CDR3 nucleotides: TGCGCCAGCAGCCAAGATCGGGGTAGCGCCTATCTCCAAAACATTCAGTACTTC. This sequence joins TRBV4-3 and TRBJ2-4; possibly TRBD2 for D (5 bases). CDR1 and CDR2 (germline): LGHNA, YSLEER. The V end lost 0 bases, the J end lost 5 bases, and 20 bases lay between the germline ends. This CDR3 region has 18 residues.

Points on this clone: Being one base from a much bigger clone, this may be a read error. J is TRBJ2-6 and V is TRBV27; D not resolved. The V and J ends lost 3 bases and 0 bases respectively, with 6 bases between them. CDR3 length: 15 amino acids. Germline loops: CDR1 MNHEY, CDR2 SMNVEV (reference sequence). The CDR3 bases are TGTGCCAGCAGTTTTCATAGCTCTGGGGCCAACGTCCTGACTTTC. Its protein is CASSFHSSGANVLTF.